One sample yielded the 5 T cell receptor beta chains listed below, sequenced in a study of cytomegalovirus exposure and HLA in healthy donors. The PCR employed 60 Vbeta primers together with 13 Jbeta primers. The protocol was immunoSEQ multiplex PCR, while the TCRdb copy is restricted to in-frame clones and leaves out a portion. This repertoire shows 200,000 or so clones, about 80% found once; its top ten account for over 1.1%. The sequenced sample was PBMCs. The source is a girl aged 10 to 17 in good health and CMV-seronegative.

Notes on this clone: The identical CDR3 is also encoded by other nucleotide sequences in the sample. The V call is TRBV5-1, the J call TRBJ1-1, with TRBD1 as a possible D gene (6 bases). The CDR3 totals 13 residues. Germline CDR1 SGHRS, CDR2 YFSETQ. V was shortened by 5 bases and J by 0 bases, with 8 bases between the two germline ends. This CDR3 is CASSGQMNTEAFF. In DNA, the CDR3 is TGCGCCAGCAGTGGACAGATGAACACTGAAGCTTTCTTT.

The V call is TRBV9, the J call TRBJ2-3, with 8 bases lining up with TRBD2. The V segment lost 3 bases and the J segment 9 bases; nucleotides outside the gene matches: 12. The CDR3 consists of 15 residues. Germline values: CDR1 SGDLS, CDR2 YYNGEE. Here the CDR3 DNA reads TGTGCCAGCAGCGCCGGGACTAGGCTGGTAGGCACGCAGTATTTT. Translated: CASSAGTRLVGTQYF.

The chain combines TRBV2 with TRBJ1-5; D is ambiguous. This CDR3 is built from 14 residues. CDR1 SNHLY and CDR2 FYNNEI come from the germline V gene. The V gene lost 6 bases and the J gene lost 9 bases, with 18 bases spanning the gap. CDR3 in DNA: TGTGCCAGCAGGAACCAGAGGGCCGGGCTGCCCCAGCATTTT. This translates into CASRNQRAGLPQHF.

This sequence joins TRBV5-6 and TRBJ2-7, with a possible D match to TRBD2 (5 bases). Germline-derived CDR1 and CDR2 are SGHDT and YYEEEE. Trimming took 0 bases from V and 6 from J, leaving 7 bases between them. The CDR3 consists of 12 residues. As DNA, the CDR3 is TGTGCCAGCAGCTTGGGCGGGTCCGAGCAGTACTTC. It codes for CASSLGGSEQYF.

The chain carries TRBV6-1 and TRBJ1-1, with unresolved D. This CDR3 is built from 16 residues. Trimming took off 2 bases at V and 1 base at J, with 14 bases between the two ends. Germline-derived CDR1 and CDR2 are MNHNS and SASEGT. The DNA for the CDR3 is TGTGCCAGCAGTGAACGCCCAAACGGGTGGAACACTGAAGCTTTCTTT. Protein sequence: CASSERPNGWNTEAFF.